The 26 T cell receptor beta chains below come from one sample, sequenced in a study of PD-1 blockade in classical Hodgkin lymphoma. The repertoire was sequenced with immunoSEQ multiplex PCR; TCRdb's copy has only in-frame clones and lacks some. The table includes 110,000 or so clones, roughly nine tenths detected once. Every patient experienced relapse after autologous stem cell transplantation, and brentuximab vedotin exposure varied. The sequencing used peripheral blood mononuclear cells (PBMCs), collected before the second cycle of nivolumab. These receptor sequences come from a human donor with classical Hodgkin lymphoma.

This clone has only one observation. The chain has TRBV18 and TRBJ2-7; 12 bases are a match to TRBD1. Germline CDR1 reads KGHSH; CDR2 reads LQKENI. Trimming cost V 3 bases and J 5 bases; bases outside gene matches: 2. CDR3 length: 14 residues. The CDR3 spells CASSPGTGGNEQYF. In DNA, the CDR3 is TGTGCCAGCTCACCCGGGACAGGGGGCAACGAGCAGTACTTC.

The CDR3 region is CASSYSSRGVNYGYTF. The CDR3 DNA reads as TGTGCCAGCAGTTACTCGAGCAGGGGCGTCAACTATGGCTACACCTTC. The J gene is TRBJ1-2, the V gene TRBV6-5, with D possibly TRBD1 on 6 matching bases. The CDR3 has 16 residues. V was cut by 0 bases and J by 2 bases, with 13 bases left in between. Germline CDR1 reads MNHEY; CDR2 reads SVGAGI.

The CDR3 DNA sequence: TGTGCCAGCAGCCCGCCCGGGACAGGCATCGCCTACGAGCAGTACTTC. It specifies CASSPPGTGIAYEQYF. The chain recombines TRBV11-1 with TRBJ2-7; 8 nucleotides line up with TRBD1. Germline V CDR1 and CDR2: SGHAT, FQDESV (reference sequence). This CDR3 spans 16 amino acids. V was clipped by 5 bases and J by 2 bases; unmatched bases: 11.

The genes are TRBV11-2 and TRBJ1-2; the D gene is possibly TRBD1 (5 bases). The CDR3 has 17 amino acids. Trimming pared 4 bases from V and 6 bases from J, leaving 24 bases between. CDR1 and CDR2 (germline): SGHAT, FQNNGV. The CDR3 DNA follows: TGTGCCAGCAGCTCGTTTAAAGTGGGAGGGGTAGGGCATGGCTACACCTTC. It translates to CASSSFKVGGVGHGYTF.

The CDR3 protein is CASSLRGVRSPLHF. As DNA, the CDR3 is TGTGCCAGCAGCCTCAGGGGGGTGAGGTCACCCCTCCACTTT. The chain couples TRBV5-6 to TRBJ1-6; 7 bases match TRBD1. The germline CDR1 and CDR2 sequences are SGHDT and YYEEEE. With V trimmed by 4 bases and J by 10 bases, 8 bases remained unmatched. The length of the CDR3 is 14 residues. The full variable domain, completed using reference TRBV5-6 and TRBJ1-6, is DAGVTQSPTHLIKTRGQQVTLRCSPKSGHDTVSWYQQALGQGPQFIFQYYEEEERQRGNFPDRFSGHQFPNYSSELNVNALLLGDSALYLCASSLRGVRSPLHFGNGTRLTVT.

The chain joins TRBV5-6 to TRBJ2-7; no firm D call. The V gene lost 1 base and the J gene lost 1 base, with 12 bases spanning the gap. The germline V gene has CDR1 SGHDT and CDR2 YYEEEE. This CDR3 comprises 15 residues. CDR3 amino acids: CASSLISLMSYEQYF. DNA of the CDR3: TGTGCCAGCAGCTTGATCAGCCTTATGTCCTACGAGCAGTACTTC.

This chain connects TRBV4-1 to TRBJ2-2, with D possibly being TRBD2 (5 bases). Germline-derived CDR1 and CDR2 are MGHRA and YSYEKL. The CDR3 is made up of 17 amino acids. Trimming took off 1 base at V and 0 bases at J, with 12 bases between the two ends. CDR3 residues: CASSQGKRSSNTGELFF. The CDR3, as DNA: TGCGCCAGCAGCCAAGGGAAGCGGAGTTCGAACACCGGGGAGCTGTTTTTT.

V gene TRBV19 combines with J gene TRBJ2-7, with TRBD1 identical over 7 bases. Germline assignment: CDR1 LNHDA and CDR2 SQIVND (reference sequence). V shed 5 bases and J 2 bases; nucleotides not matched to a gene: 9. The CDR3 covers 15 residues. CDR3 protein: CASSHRGGGTYEQYF. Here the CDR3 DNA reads TGTGCCAGTAGTCACAGGGGTGGGGGCACCTACGAGCAGTACTTC.

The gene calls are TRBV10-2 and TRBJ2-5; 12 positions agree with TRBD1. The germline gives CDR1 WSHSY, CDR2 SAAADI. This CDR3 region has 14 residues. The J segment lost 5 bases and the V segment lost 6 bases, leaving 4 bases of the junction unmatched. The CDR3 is CASRAGQGAETQYF. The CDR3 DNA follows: TGCGCCAGCAGAGCGGGACAGGGGGCCGAGACCCAGTACTTC.

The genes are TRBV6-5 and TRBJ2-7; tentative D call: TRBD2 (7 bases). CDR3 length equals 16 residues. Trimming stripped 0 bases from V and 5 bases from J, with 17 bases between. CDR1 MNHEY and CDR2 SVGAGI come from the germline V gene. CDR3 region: CASSYSGGRGNNEQYF. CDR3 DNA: TGTGCCAGCAGTTACTCGGGGGGGAGGGGGAATAACGAGCAGTACTTC.

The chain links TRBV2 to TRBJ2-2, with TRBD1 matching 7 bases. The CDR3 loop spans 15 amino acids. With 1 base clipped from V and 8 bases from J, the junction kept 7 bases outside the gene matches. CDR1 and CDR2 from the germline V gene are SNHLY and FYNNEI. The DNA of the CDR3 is TGTGCCAGCAGTGAAGGGACAGGCTTACCGGGGGAGCTGTTTTTT. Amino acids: CASSEGTGLPGELFF.

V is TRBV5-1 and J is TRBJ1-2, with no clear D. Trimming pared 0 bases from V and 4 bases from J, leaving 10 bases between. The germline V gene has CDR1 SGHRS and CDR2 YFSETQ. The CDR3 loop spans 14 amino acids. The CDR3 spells CASSLEDLLYGYTF. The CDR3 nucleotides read TGCGCCAGCAGCTTGGAAGACCTGCTCTATGGCTACACCTTC.

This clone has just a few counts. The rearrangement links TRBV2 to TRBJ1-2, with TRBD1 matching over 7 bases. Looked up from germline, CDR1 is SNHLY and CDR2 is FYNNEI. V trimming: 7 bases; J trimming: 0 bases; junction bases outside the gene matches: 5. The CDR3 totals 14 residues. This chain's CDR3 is CASTTGTANYGYTF. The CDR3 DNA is TGTGCCAGCACCACCGGGACAGCTAACTATGGCTACACCTTC.

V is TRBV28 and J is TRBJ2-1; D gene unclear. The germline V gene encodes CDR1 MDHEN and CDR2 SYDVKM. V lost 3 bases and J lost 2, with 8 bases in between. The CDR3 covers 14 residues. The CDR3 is CASSFGRTYNEQFF. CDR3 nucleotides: TGTGCCAGCAGTTTCGGACGCACCTACAATGAGCAGTTCTTC.

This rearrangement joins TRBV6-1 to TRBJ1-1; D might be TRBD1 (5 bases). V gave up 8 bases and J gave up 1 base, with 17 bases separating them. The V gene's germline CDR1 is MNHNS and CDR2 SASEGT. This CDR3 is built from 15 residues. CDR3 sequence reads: CASGIRGGRNTEAFF. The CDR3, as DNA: TGTGCCAGCGGGATAAGGGGTGGCAGGAACACTGAAGCTTTCTTT.

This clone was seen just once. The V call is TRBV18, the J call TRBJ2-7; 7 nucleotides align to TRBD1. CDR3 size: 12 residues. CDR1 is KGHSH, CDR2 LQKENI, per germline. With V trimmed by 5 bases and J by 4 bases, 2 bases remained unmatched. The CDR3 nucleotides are TGTGCCAGCTCAGTACAGGGGTACGAGCAGTACTTC. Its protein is CASSVQGYEQYF.

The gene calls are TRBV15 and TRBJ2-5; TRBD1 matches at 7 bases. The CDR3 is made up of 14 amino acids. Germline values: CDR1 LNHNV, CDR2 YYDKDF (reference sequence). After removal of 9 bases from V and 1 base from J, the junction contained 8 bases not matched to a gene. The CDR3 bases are TGTGCCACAGGACAGGTTTCCGTCCAAGAGACCCAGTACTTC. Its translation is CATGQVSVQETQYF.

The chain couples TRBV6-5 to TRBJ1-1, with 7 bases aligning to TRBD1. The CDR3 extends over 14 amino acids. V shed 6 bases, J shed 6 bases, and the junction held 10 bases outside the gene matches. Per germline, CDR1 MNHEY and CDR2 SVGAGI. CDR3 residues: CASRQGGGIPEAFF. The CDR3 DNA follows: TGTGCCAGCAGACAAGGGGGCGGGATTCCTGAAGCTTTCTTT.

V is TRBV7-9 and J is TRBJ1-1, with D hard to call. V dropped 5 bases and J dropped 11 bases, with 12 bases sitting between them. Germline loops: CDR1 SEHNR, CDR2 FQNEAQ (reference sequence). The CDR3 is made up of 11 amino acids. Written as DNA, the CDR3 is TGTGCCAGCAGCCCTGGTAGGGAGGCTTTCTTT. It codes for CASSPGREAFF.

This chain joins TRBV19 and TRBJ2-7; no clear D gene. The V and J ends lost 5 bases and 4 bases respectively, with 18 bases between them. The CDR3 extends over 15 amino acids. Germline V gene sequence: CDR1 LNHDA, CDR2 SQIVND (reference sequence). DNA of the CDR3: TGTGCCAGTAGTGATGTGCAGTTGAAGTCTTACGAGCAGTACTTC. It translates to CASSDVQLKSYEQYF.

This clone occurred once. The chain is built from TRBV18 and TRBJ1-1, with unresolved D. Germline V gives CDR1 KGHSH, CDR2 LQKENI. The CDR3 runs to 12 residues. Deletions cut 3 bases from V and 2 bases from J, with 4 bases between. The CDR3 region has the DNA TGTGCCAGCTCACCTAAAAACACTGAAGCTTTCTTT. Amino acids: CASSPKNTEAFF.

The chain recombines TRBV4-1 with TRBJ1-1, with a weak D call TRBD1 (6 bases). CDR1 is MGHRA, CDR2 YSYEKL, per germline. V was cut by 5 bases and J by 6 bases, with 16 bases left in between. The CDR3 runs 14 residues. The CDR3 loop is CASSEAWGHPEAFF. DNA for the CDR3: TGCGCCAGCAGCGAAGCTTGGGGGCATCCTGAAGCTTTCTTT.

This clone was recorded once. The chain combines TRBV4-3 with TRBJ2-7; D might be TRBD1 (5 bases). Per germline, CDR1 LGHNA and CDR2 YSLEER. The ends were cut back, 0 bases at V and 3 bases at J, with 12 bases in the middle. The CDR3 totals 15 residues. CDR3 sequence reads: CASSQEWAQGYEQYF. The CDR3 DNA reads TGCGCCAGCAGCCAAGAATGGGCTCAGGGCTACGAGCAGTACTTC.

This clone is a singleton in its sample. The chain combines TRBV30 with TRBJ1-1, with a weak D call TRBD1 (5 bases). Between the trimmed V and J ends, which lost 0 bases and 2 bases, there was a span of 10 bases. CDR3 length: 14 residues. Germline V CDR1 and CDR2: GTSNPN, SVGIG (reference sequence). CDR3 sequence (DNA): TGTGCCTGGAGTGTTCAGGGCGTAAACACTGAAGCTTTCTTT. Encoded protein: CAWSVQGVNTEAFF.

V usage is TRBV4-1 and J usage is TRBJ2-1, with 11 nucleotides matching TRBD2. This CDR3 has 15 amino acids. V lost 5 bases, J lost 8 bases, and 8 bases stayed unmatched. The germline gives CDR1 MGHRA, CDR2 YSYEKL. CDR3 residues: CASSGSGRGVDEQFF. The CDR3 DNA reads TGCGCCAGCAGCGGTAGCGGGAGGGGGGTAGATGAGCAGTTCTTC.

CDR3 in amino acids: CASVRQGGNYGYTF. The DNA for the CDR3 is TGTGCCAGCGTCAGACAGGGCGGTAACTATGGCTACACCTTC. This chain connects TRBV2 to TRBJ1-2, with TRBD1 matching over 7 bases. The J segment lost 1 base and the V segment lost 8 bases, leaving 7 bases of the junction unmatched. Per germline, CDR1 SNHLY and CDR2 FYNNEI. The CDR3 contains 14 residues.